The present entry profiles one T cell receptor (beta chain) with its context. The data stem from a study of blood T cell repertoires in COVID-19. This CDR3 comprises 18 residues. CDR1 is KGHSH, CDR2 LQKENI, per germline. The trim removed 4 bases at V and 1 base at J, leaving 13 bases unmatched. The table came from immunoSEQ multiplex PCR; TCRdb's copy has only in-frame clones and leaves some out. Counted here are around 95,000 clones, approximately 80% occurring once; the ten biggest clones make up around a third. The clonotype originates from a man in his 70s with active or convalescent COVID-19. The chain links TRBV18 to TRBJ2-7, with TRBD1 matching 10 bases. Source material: peripheral blood. The CDR3 reads CASSQQSAGDRGSYEQYF. CDR3 DNA sequence: TGTGCCAGCTCACAGCAGTCCGCGGGGGACAGGGGATCCTACGAGCAGTACTTC.